The T cell receptor beta chain under discussion was sequenced for a study of cytomegalovirus exposure and HLA in healthy donors. This CDR3 contains 14 residues. V was pared by 4 bases and J by 0 bases, with 8 bases between. The germline CDR1 and CDR2 sequences are SGHTS and YDEGEE. Measured with immunoSEQ multiplex PCR; TCRdb has only the in-frame clones, and not every one. Found here are 65,000 to 100,000 clones, over 85% of them singletons; the top ten hold 3% to 4%. Sample: PBMCs. This chain uses TRBV5-8 with TRBJ2-1; no firm D call. The sequence came from a woman aged 25 to 39 in good health and CMV-seronegative. CDR3 sequence (DNA): TGTGCCAGCAGCCTGAGCGACTCCTACAATGAGCAGTTCTTC. The encoded protein is CASSLSDSYNEQFF. The full variable domain, in which reference TRBV5-8 and TRBJ2-1 provide the parts outside the CDR3, is EAGVTQSPTHLIKTRGQQATLRCSPISGHTSVYWYQQALGLGLQFLLWYDEGEERNRGNFPPRFSGRQFPNYSSELNVNALELEDSALYLCASSLSDSYNEQFFGPGTRLTVL.